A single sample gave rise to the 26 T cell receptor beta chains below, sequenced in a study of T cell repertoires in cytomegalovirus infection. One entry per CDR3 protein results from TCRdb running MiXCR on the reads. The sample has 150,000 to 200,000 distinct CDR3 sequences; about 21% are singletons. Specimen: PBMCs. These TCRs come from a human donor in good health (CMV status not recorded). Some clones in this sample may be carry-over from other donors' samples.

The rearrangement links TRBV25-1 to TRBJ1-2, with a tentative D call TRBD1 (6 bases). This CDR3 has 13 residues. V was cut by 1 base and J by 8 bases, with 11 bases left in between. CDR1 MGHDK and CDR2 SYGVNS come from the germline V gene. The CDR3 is CASSELHREGYTF. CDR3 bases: TGTGCCAGCAGTGAATTGCACAGGGAAGGCTACACCTTC.

The CDR3 DNA reads TGTGCCAGCAGTGCAACACATGAGCAGTTCTTC. Amino acids: CASSATHEQFF. The genes are TRBV12-3 or TRBV12-4 and TRBJ2-1, with unresolved D. The CDR3 consists of 11 residues. V lost 5 bases to trimming and J lost 8 bases, with 7 bases between them.

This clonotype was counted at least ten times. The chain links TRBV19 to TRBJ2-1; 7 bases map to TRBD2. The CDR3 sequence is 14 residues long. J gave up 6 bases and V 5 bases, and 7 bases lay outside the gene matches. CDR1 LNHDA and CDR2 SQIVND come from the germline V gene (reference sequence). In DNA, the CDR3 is TGTGCCAGTAGTCCAGGGAGGGAGCTCAATGAGCAGTTCTTC. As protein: CASSPGRELNEQFF.

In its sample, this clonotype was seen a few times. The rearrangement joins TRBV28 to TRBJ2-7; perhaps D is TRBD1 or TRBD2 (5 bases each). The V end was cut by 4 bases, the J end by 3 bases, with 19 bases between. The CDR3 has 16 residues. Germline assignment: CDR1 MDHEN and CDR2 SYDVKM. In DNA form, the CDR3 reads TGTGCCAGCAGTTCTACCGGGACGCAATTTTTCTACGAGCAGTACTTC. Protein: CASSSTGTQFFYEQYF.

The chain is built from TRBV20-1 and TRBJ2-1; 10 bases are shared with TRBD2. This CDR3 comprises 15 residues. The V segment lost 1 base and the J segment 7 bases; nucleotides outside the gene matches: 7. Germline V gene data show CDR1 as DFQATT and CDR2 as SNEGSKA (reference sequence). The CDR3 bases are TGCAGTGCTAGAGCCTTTGGGACTAGCGAGAATGAGCAGTTCTTC. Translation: CSARAFGTSENEQFF.

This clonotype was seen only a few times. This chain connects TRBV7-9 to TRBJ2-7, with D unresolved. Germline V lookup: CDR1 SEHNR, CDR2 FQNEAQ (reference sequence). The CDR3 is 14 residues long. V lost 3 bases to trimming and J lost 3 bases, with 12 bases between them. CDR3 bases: TGTGCCAGCAGCTTTTTAGGAAAGGTCTACGAGCAGTACTTC. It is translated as CASSFLGKVYEQYF.

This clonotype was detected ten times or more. As DNA, the CDR3 is TGTGCCAGCAGCTCCTCCGGGACAGGAGTCAATGAGCAGTTCTTC. It encodes CASSSSGTGVNEQFF. The gene calls are TRBV7-9 and TRBJ2-1; 8 bases match TRBD1. The germline V gene encodes CDR1 SEHNR and CDR2 FQNEAQ (reference sequence). Trimming at V came to 4 bases and at J to 6 bases, leaving 8 bases not matched to a gene. CDR3 length: 15 amino acids.

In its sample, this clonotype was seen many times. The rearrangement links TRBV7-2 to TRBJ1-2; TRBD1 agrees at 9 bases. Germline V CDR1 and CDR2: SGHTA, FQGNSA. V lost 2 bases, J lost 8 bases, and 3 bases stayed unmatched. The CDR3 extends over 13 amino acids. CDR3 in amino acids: CASSLSTGGGYTF. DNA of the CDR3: TGTGCCAGCAGCTTAAGCACAGGGGGCGGCTACACCTTC. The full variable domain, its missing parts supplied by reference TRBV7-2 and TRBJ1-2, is GAGVSQSPSNKVTEKGKDVELRCDPISGHTALYWYRQSLGQGLEFLIYFQGNSAPDKSGLPSDRFSAERTGGSVSTLTIQRTQQEDSAVYLCASSLSTGGGYTFGSGTRLTVV.

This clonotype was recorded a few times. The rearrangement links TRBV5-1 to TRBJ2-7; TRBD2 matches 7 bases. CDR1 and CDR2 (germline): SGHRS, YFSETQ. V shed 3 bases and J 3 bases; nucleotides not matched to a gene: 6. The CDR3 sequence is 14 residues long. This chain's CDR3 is CASSSGRSIYEQYF. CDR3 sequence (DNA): TGCGCCAGCAGCTCCGGGAGGTCAATCTACGAGCAGTACTTC.

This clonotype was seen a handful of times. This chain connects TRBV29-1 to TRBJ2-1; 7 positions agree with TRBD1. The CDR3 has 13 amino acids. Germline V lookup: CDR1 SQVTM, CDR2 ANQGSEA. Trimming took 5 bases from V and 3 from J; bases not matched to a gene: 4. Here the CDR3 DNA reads TGCAGCGTTACAGGGGAACACTACAATGAGCAGTTCTTC. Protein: CSVTGEHYNEQFF.

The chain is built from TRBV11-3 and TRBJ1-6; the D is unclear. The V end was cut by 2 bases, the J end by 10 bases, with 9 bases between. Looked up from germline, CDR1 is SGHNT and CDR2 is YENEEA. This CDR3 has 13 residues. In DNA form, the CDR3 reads TGTGCCAGCAGCTTATTACCTGGGTCACCCCTCCACTTT. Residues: CASSLLPGSPLHF.

CDR3 in DNA: TGTGCCAGCAGCTCACCGGGACAGGAGAGATATAGCAATCAGCCCCAGCATTTT. This sequence encodes CASSSPGQERYSNQPQHF. The chain combines TRBV7-2 with TRBJ1-5; 8 nucleotides line up with TRBD1. V was clipped by 4 bases and J by 0 bases; unmatched bases: 11. This CDR3 is built from 18 residues. From germline, CDR1 is SGHTA and CDR2 FQGNSA.

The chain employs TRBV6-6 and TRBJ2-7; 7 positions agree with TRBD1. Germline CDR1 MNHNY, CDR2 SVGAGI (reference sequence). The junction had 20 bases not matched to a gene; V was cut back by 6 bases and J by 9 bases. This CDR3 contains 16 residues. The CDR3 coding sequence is TGTGCCAGCAGGAAGGATGAAGGGGACAGACTCCAAGGGCAGTACTTC. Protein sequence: CASRKDEGDRLQGQYF.

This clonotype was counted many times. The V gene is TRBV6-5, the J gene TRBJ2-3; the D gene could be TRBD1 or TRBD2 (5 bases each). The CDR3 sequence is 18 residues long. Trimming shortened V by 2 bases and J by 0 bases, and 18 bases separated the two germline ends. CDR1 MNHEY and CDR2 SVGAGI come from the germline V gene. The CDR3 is CASSYSQGRGSSTDTQYF. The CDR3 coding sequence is TGTGCCAGCAGTTACAGCCAGGGTCGGGGTTCTAGCACAGATACGCAGTATTTT.

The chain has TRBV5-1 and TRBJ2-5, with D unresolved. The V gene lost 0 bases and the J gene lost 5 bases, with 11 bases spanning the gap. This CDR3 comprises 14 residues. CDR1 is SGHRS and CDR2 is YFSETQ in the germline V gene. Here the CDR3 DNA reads TGCGCCAGCAGCTTGGGTGGGGTCGCGGAGACCCAGTACTTC. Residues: CASSLGGVAETQYF.

The CDR3 nucleotides read TGCGCCAGTAGACAGTTGAACACTGAAGCTTTCTTT. This sequence encodes CASRQLNTEAFF. This chain connects TRBV5-1 to TRBJ1-1; a weak D match, TRBD1 (5 bases). This CDR3 region has 12 residues. Germline-derived CDR1 and CDR2 are SGHRS and YFSETQ. Trimming cost V 8 bases and J 0 bases, with 8 bases left between them.

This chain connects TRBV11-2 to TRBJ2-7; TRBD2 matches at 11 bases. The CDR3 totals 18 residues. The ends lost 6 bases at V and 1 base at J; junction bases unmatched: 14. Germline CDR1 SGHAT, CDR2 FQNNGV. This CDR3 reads CASRRTSGSTGISYEQYF. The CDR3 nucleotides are TGTGCCAGCAGGAGAACTAGCGGGAGTACGGGAATATCCTACGAGCAGTACTTC.

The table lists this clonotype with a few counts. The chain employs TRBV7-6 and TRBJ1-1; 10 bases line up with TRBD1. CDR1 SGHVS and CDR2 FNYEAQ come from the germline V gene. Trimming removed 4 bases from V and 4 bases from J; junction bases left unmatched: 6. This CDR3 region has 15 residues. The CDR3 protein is CASSSPGTGATEAFF. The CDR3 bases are TGTGCCAGCAGCTCCCCAGGGACAGGGGCCACTGAAGCTTTCTTT.

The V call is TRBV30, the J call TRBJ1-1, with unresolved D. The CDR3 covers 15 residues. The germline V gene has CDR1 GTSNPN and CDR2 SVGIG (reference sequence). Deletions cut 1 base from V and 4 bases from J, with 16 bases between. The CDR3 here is CAWSGGGSKATEAFF. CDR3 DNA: TGTGCCTGGAGTGGCGGCGGCAGCAAAGCCACTGAAGCTTTCTTT.

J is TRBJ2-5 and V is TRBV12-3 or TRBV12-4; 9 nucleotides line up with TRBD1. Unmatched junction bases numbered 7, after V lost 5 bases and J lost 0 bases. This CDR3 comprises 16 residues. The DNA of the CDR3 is TGTGCCAGCAGTCCAAGGGACAGGGAGTACCAAGAGACCCAGTACTTC. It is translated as CASSPRDREYQETQYF.

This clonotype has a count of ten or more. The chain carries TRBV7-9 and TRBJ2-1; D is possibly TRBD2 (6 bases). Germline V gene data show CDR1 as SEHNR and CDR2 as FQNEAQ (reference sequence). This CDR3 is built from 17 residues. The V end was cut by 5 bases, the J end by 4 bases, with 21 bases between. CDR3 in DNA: TGTGCCAGCAGCCCCCCGGCTGCGGGAAAAGCATACAATGAGCAGTTCTTC. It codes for CASSPPAAGKAYNEQFF.

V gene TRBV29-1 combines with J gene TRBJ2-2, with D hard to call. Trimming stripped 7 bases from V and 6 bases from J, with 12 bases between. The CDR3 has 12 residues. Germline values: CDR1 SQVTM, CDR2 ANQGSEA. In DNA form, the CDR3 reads TGCAGCGCCGGGCTGGGGTCCGGGGAGCTGTTTTTT. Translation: CSAGLGSGELFF.

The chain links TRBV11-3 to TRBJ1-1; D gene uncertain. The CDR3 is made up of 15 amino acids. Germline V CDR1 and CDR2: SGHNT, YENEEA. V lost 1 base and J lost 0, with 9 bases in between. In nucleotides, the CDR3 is TGTGCCAGCAGCTTAGGAGGTGGTATGAACACTGAAGCTTTCTTT. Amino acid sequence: CASSLGGGMNTEAFF.

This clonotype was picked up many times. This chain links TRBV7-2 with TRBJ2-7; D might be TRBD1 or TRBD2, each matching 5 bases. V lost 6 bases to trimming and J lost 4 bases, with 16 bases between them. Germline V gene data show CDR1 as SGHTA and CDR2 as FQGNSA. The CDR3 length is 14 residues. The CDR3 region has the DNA TGTGCCAGCAGACCTACCGGGACGGATTACGAGCAGTACTTC. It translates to CASRPTGTDYEQYF.

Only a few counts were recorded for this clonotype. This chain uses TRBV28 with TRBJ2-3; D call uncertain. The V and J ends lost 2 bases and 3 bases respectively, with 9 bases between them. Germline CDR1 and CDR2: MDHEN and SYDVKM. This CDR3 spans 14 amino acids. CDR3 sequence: CASSLRQRTDTQYF. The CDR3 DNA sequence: TGTGCCAGCAGTTTAAGGCAGAGGACAGATACGCAGTATTTT.

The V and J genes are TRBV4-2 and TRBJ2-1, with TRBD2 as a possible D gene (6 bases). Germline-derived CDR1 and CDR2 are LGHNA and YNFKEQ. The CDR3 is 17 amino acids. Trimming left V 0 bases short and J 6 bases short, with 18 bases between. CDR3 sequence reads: CASSQEEGTHRVNEQFF. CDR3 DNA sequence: TGTGCCAGCAGCCAAGAAGAAGGGACTCACCGAGTCAATGAGCAGTTCTTC.